This record covers a single T cell receptor beta chain. The antigen is undetermined. This entry is derived from a study of cytomegalovirus exposure and HLA in healthy donors. Study-level results: Some public TCRs appeared in many individuals, while most sequences were rare. According to a subsequent analysis, TCR clusters from the first cohort were inclined to appear together in the 130 or so validation repertoires. Some TCR beta chains (roughly 150 of them) were listed as cytomegalovirus-associated.

The repertoire was sequenced with immunoSEQ multiplex PCR; TCRdb's copy has only in-frame clones and lacks some. The table includes 120,000 to 150,000 clones, approximately 93% detected once. It was the roughly 120-subject validation cohort, separate from the roughly 700-subject first cohort, to which the donors belonged. The CDR3 runs to 19 residues. CDR1 and CDR2 from the germline V gene are ENHRY and SYGVKD. V was clipped by 0 bases and J by 2 bases, with 22 bases between them. Sequencing was done on a sample of PBMCs. V and J are TRBV10-3 and TRBJ1-1; the D gene is possibly TRBD1 (6 bases). This sequence originates from a man younger than 35 in good health and CMV-seronegative. The CDR3 here is CAISESRSDRMIGNTEAFF. The CDR3 nucleotides are TGTGCCATCAGTGAGTCCCGCTCCGACAGGATGATAGGCAACACTGAAGCTTTCTTT.